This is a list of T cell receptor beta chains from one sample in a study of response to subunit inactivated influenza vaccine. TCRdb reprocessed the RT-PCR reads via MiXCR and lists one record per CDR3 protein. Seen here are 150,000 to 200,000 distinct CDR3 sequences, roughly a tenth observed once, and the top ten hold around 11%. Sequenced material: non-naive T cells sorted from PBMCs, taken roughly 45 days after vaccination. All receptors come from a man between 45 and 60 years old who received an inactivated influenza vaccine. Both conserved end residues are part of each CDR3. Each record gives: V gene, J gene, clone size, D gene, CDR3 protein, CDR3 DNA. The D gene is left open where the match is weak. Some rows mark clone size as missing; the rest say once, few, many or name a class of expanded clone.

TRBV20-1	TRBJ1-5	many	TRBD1	CSATRQGGSNQPQHF	TGCAGTGCTACCAGACAGGGAGGGAGCAATCAGCCCCAGCATTTT
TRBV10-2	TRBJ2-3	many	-	CASSEFQGTDTQYF	TGCGCCAGCAGTGAGTTCCAGGGCACAGATACGCAGTATTTT
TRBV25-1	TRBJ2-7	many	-	CASSEFHLGGNYEQYF	TGTGCCAGCAGTGAATTCCACCTTGGAGGAAACTACGAGCAGTACTTC
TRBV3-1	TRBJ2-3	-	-	CASSQVLRSGRLQYF	TGTGCCAGCAGCCAGGTACTTCGGTCGGGGCGGTTGCAGTATTTT
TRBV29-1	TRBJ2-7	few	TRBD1	CSVDGGTGGWEQYF	TGCAGCGTTGATGGCGGGACAGGGGGCTGGGAGCAGTACTTC
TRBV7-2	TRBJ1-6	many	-	CASSLLARGAKSPLHF	TGTGCCAGCAGCTTATTGGCTCGGGGGGCTAAGTCACCCCTCCACTTT
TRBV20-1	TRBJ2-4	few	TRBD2	CSATPAGGPTNIQYF	TGCAGTGCAACCCCAGCGGGAGGGCCCACAAACATTCAGTACTTC
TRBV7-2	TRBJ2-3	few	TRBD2	CASSFQGVAGGPFF	TGTGCCAGCAGCTTCCAAGGGGTAGCGGGAGGCCCCTTTTTT
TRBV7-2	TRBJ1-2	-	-	CASSKPGVNGYTF	TGTGCCAGCAGCAAGCCGGGGGTAAATGGCTACACCTTC
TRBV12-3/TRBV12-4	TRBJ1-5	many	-	CASSPRQARGNQPQHF	TGTGCCAGCAGTCCGAGACAAGCCCGGGGCAATCAGCCCCAGCATTTT
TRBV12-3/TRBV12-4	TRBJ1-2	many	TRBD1	CASSPGTGGSYGYTF	TGTGCCAGCAGTCCCGGGACAGGGGGTTCCTATGGCTACACCTTC
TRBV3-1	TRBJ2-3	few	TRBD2	CASSPFRRSGSTDTQYF	TGTGCCAGCAGCCCCTTCCGCAGGAGCGGGAGTACAGATACGCAGTATTTT
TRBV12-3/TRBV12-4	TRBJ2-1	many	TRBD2	CASSLIKGSGGYNEQFF	TGTGCCAGCAGTTTAATCAAAGGTAGCGGGGGATACAATGAGCAGTTCTTC
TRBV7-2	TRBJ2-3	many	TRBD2	CASSGGGAGTDTQYF	TGTGCCAGCAGCGGCGGGGGGGCTGGCACAGATACGCAGTATTTT
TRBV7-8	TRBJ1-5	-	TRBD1	CASSLGYRTGRSNQPQHF	TGTGCCAGCAGCTTAGGCTATAGGACAGGGAGGAGCAATCAGCCCCAGCATTTT
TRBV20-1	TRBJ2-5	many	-	CSARGIERSEETQYF	TGCAGTGCTAGAGGTATAGAACGGTCAGAAGAGACCCAGTACTTC
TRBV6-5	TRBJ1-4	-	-	CASSYSGGQGEKLFF	TGTGCCAGCAGTTACTCTGGGGGCCAGGGTGAAAAACTGTTTTTT
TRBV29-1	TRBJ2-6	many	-	CSVELAGSPSSGANVLTF	TGCAGCGTTGAATTGGCCGGCAGCCCGAGCTCTGGGGCCAACGTCCTGACTTTC
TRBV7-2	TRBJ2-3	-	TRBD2	CASSFPSGGTDTQYF	TGTGCCAGCAGCTTCCCTAGCGGGGGGACAGATACGCAGTATTTT
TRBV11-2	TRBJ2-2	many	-	CASSPTGTFTGELFF	TGTGCCAGCAGCCCAACCGGGACATTCACCGGGGAGCTGTTTTTT
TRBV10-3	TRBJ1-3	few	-	CAIGSEGHSGNTIYF	TGTGCCATCGGAAGTGAGGGACACTCTGGAAACACCATATATTTT
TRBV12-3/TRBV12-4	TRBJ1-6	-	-	CASSLAHGNSPLHF	TGTGCCAGCAGTTTAGCGCACGGGAATTCACCCCTCCACTTT
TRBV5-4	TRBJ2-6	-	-	CASSLFASSVSRGTAGANVLTF	TGTGCCAGCAGCTTGTTCGCGTCGTCGGTATCGCGGGGGACAGCTGGGGCCAACGTCCTGACTTTC
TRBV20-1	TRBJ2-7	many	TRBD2	CSAHRLAGGYEQYF	TGCAGTGCTCATCGACTAGCGGGAGGGTACGAGCAGTACTTC
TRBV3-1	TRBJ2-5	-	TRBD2	CASSQAAGGQETQYF	TGTGCCAGCAGCCAAGCCGCCGGGGGGCAAGAGACCCAGTACTTC
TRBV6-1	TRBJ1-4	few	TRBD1	CASSMTGGFEKLFF	TGTGCCAGCAGTATGACAGGGGGGTTTGAAAAACTGTTTTTT
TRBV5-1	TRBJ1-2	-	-	CASSWRGPESSGRYGYTF	TGCGCCAGCAGCTGGCGGGGCCCAGAATCCAGTGGGAGGTATGGCTACACCTTC
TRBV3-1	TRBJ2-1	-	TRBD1	CASSQDIGDRAYNEQFF	TGTGCCAGCAGCCAAGATATTGGGGACAGGGCCTACAATGAGCAGTTCTTC
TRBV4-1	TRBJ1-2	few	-	CASSQVLRGRSYGYTF	TGCGCCAGCAGCCAAGTGTTAAGGGGCAGGAGCTATGGCTACACCTTC
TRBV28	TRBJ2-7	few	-	CASSPRYSLNYEQYF	TGTGCCAGCAGTCCGCGATATTCCCTCAACTACGAGCAGTACTTC
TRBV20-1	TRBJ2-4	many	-	CSADEPRDLKNIQYF	TGCAGTGCCGATGAGCCCCGGGACCTTAAAAACATTCAGTACTTC
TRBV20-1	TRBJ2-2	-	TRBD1	CSARQGSNTGELFF	TGCAGTGCTCGACAGGGGTCGAACACCGGGGAGCTGTTTTTT
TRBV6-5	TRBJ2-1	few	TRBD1	CASSSRTGVKLSEQFF	TGTGCCAGCAGTTCCAGGACAGGGGTGAAGTTGAGTGAGCAGTTCTTC
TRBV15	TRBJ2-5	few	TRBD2	CATSRATSLAQETQYF	TGTGCCACCAGCAGAGCGACTAGCTTGGCTCAAGAGACCCAGTACTTC
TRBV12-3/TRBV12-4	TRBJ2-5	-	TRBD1	CASSRGQGAVETQYF	TGTGCCAGCAGTAGGGGACAGGGGGCGGTGGAGACCCAGTACTTC
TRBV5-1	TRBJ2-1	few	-	CASSLDSEGVEQFF	TGCGCCAGCAGCTTGGATAGTGAGGGGGTTGAGCAGTTCTTC
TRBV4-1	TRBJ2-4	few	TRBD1	CASSQDRTGSRNIQYF	TGCGCCAGCAGCCAAGATCGGACAGGGTCGAGAAACATTCAGTACTTC
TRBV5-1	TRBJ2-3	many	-	CASSLLADTQYF	TGCGCCAGCAGCTTACTAGCAGATACGCAGTATTTT
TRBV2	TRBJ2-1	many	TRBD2	CASSEGTSRVNEQFF	TGTGCCAGCAGTGAGGGGACTAGCCGTGTGAATGAGCAGTTCTTC
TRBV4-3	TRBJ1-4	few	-	CASSQESGLRNEKLFF	TGCGCCAGCAGCCAAGAATCGGGACTGAGAAATGAAAAACTGTTTTTT
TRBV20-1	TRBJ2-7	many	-	CSASKTYEQYF	TGCAGTGCTAGCAAGACCTACGAGCAGTACTTC
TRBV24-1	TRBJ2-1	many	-	CATTGNVGNEQFF	TGTGCCACCACGGGGAATGTGGGCAATGAGCAGTTCTTC
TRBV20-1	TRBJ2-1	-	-	CSASGGSGNEQFF	TGCAGTGCTAGCGGAGGGAGCGGCAATGAGCAGTTCTTC